This T cell receptor beta chain was profiled in a study of cytomegalovirus exposure and HLA in healthy donors. Study context: The approximately 110 validation repertoires used a platform that matched the one used for the roughly 650 first-cohort repertoires, as a later analysis reported.

Germline CDR1 and CDR2: LGHNA and YSLEER. CDR3 length: 14 amino acids. With 0 bases removed from V and 7 bases from J, the gap between germline ends came to 10 bases. Using immunoSEQ multiplex PCR, the repertoire was profiled, and TCRdb retains in-frame clones only, with some absent. The sample comprises a few hundred thousand clones, 87% of which are singletons, and about 12% rests with the top ten. Notes on the study in general: Clusters of TCRs from the first cohort tended to co-occur in the roughly 120 validation repertoires (as a later analysis found). The study listed about 150 cytomegalovirus-associated TCR beta chains. Many donors shared some public TCRs, even though most TCR sequences were rare.

With regard to this clone: No antigen is known for it.

V gene TRBV4-3 combines with J gene TRBJ2-1; a weak D match, TRBD2 (5 bases). Sequencing was carried out using PBMCs. This TCR derives from a man younger than 35 in good health and CMV-seropositive. In DNA form, the CDR3 reads TGCGCCAGCAGCCAAGATCCGTGGGAGAATGAGCAGTTCTTC. It codes for CASSQDPWENEQFF.